The source of this TCR beta chain is a study of CXCR3-negative and CXCR3-positive naive CD8 T cells. Findings of the study overall: Fresh PBMCs went into most assays, and CXCR3 expression partly declined after cryopreservation.

Turning to this clonotype: Its antigen is undetermined.

The method, 5' RACE with UMI labels, was used to prepare the TRB cDNA libraries. For each CDR3 protein, TCRdb gives one entry from its re-call of the 5' RACE reads, without DNA. The repertoire table contains tens of thousands of distinct CDR3 sequences. Germline loops: CDR1 SGHRS, CDR2 YFSETQ. CDR3 size: 14 residues. The chain links TRBV5-1 to TRBJ2-7; as DNA is missing, the TRBD2 call by TCRdb cannot be tested. This receptor was taken from a human donor in good health. Some clones in this sample may be carry-over from other donors' samples. Sequencing was done on a sample of memory CD8+ T cells from blood. The CDR3 here is CASSEAGGLSEQYF.